This TCR beta chain emerged from a study of response to subunit inactivated influenza vaccine. V was trimmed by 5 bases and J by 4 bases, leaving 8 bases between them. The CDR3 totals 12 residues. From germline, CDR1 is LGHDT and CDR2 YNNKEL (reference sequence). TCRdb reanalysed the RT-PCR reads using MiXCR and keeps one entry per CDR3 protein. This table has roughly 550,000 distinct CDR3 sequences, around a quarter appearing once. This sample also appeared in a second study, on T cells expressing NK-cell markers. That source notes: Synthesis of TCR beta cDNA relied on 5'RACE template switching carrying UMIs. Dominant NKG2C+ clonotype frequencies of 1.0-7.0% of CD8+ T cells were measured in five or six donors. In several donors, these clonotypes also led the CD3+CD56-NKG2C+ fraction.

This clonotype was sampled from a man in his fifties or sixties who received an inactivated influenza vaccine. The V and J genes are TRBV3-1 and TRBJ1-1; weak D call: TRBD1 (5 bases). Sequencing was performed on CD4+ T cells sorted from PBMCs, taken 12 days after vaccination. CDR3 DNA: TGTGCCAGCAGCGGGGGGAGCACTGAAGCTTTCTTT. This codes for CASSGGSTEAFF.